Detailed here is one TCR beta chain. One end of the junction fails to match germline, which may point to a read error. From roughly 18-30 mg of unsorted bulk tissue, DNA and RNA were co-extracted together. Patients' primary liver carcinoma was surgically resected. This CDR3 has 16 residues. CDR1 and CDR2 from the germline V gene are SGHVS and FQNEAQ. The investigators made TCR beta cDNA from 400 to 500 ng total RNA, using a constant-region primer. Three rounds of nested multiplex PCR with slightly modified ARM-PCR produced TCR beta libraries. Two initial PCR rounds of about 9 cycles each paired TRBV1-TRBV30 forward primers with a C-beta reverse primer. TCRdb analysed the multiplex PCR reads with MiXCR anew, one entry per CDR3 protein. The data contain over 75,000 distinct CDR3 sequences, about 70% of them singletons. The data were obtained in a study of tumor-infiltrating lymphocytes in primary liver carcinoma.

V usage is TRBV7-8 and J usage is TRBJ2-1; D unclear. Sequencing input: tumor-adjacent normal liver tissue. The origin of this receptor is a middle-aged man with primary liver carcinoma and hepatitis B virus infection. The CDR3 reads CVSSLVAGAYGNEQFF. Here the CDR3 DNA reads TGTGTCAGCAGCTTAGTTGCTGGCGCGTACGGAAATGAGCAGTTCTTC.